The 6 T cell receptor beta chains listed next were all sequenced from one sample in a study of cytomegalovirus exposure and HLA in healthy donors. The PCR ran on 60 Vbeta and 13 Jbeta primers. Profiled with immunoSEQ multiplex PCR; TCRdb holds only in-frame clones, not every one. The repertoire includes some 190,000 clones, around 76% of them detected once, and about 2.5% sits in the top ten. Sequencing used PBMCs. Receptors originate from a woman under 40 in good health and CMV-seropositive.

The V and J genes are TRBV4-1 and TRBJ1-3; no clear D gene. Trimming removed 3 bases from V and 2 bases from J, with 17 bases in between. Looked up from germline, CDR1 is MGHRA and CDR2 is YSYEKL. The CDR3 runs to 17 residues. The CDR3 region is CASSHRGRTVPGNTIYF. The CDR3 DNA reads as TGCGCCAGCAGCCATCGAGGGCGAACGGTCCCTGGAAACACCATATATTTT.

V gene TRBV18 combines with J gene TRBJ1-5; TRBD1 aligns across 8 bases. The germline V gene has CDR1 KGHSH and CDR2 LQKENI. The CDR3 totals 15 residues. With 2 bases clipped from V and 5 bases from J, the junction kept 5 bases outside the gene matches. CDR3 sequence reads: CASSPGQGGDQPQHF. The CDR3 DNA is TGTGCCAGCTCACCAGGACAGGGAGGCGATCAGCCCCAGCATTTT. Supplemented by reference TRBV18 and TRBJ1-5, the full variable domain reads NAGVMQNPRHLVRRRGQEARLRCSPMKGHSHVYWYRQLPEEGLKFMVYLQKENIIDESGMPKERFSAEFPKEGPSILRIQQVVRGDSAAYFCASSPGQGGDQPQHFGDGTRLSIL.

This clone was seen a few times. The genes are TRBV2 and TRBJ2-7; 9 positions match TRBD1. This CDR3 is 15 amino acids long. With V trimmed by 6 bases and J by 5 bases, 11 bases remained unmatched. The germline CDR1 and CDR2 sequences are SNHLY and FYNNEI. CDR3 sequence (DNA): TGTGCCAGCAGGGGGACCGGGACAGGGTGGAACGAGCAGTACTTC. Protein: CASRGTGTGWNEQYF. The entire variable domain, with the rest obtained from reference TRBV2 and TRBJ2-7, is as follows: EPEVTQTPSHQVTQMGQEVILRCVPISNHLYFYWYRQILGQKVEFLVSFYNNEISEKSEIFDDQFSVERPDGSNFTLKIRSTKLEDSAMYFCASRGTGTGWNEQYFGPGTRLTVT.

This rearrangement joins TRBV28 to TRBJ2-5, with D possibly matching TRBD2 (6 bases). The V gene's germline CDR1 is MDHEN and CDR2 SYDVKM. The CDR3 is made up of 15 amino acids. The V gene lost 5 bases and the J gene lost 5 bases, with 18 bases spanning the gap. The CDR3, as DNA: TGTGCCAGCAGTCCGGCGGGACCGGGAAGGGAGACCCAGTACTTC. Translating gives CASSPAGPGRETQYF.

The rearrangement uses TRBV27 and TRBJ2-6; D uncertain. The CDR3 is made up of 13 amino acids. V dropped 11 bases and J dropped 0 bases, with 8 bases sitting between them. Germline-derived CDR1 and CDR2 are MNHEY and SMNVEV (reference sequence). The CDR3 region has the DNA TGTGCCGCGAGGAGCTCTGGGGCCAACGTCCTGACTTTC. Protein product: CAARSSGANVLTF.

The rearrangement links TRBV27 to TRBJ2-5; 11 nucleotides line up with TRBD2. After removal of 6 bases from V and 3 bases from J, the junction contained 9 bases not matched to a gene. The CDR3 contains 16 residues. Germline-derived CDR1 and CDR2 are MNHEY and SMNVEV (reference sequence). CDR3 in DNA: TGTGCCAGCAGCCTCTACCCGACTAGCGGGAAAGAGACCCAGTACTTC. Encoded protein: CASSLYPTSGKETQYF.